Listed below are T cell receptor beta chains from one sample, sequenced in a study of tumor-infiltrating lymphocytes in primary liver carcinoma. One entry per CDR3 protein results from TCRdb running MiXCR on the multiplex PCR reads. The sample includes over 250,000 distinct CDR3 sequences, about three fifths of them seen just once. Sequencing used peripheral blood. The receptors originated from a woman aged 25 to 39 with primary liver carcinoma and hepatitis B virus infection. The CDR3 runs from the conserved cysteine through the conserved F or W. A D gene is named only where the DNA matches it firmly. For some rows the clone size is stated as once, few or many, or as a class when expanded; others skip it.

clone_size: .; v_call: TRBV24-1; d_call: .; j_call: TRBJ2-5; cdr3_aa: CATSDLAETQYF; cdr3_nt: TGTGCCACCAGTGATTTGGCGGAGACCCAGTACTTC
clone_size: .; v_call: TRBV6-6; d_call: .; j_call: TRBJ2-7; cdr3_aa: CASSTTGRLSYEQYF; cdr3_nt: TGTGCCAGCAGTACAACAGGGAGGCTTTCCTACGAGCAGTACTTC
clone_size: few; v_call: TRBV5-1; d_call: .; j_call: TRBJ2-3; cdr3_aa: CATFTYIYRESTSDTQYF; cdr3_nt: TGCGCCACCTTCACCTATATTTACAGGGAGTCCACCTCAGATACGCAGTATTTT
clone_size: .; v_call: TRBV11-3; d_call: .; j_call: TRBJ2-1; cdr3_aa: CVSSLNYNEQFF; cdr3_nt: TGTGTCAGCAGCCTTAACTACAATGAGCAGTTCTTC
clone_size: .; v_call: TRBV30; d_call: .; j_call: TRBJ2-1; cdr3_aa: CAWSGSAPLDEQFF; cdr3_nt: TGTGCCTGGAGTGGTTCCGCCCCGCTGGATGAGCAGTTCTTC
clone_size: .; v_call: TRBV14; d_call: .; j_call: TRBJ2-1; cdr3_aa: CASSNSRPAYNEQFF; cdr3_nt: TGTGCCAGCAGCAATTCACGACCTGCCTACAATGAGCAGTTCTTC
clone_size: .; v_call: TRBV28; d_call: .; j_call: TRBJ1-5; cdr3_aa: CASTPGGAFNQPQHF; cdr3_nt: TGTGCCAGCACCCCGGGAGGGGCATTTAATCAGCCCCAGCATTTT
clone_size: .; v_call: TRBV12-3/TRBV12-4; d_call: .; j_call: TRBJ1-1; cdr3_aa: CASSLKRDGMGAFF; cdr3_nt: TGTGCCAGCAGTTTAAAGCGGGATGGGATGGGCGCTTTCTTT
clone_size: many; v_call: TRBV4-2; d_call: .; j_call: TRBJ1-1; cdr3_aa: CASSQYFGGNTEAFF; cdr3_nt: TGTGCCAGCAGCCAATACTTTGGTGGGAACACTGAAGCTTTCTTT
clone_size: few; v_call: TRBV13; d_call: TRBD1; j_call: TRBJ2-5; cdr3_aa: CASTTSGQAGETQYF; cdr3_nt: TGTGCCAGTACAACCAGCGGACAGGCAGGGGAGACCCAGTACTTC
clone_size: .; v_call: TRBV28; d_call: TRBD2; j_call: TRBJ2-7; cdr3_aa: CAISPSGRAYEQYF; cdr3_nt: TGTGCCATCAGTCCAAGCGGGAGGGCCTACGAGCAATACTTC
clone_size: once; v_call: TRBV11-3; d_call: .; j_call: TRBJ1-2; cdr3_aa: CANSRRDYGYTF; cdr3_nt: TGTGCCAACAGCCGACGGGATTATGGCTACACCTTC
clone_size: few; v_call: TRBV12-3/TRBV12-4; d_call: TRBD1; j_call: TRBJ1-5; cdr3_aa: CASSLRQGRNQPHHF; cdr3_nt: TGTGCCAGCAGTTTAAGACAGGGAAGAAATCAGCCCCATCATTTT
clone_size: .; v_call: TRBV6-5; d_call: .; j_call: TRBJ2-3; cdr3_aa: CASSSPSYTSGSTDRQYF; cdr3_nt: TGTGCCAGCAGTTCGCCTTCCTATACTAGTGGGAGCACAGATAGGCAGTATTTT
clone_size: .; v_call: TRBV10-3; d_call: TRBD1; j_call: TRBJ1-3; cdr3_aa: CAIRSDRCDGNTIYF; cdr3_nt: TGTGCCATCAGGTCGGACAGGTGCGACGGAAACACCATTTATTTT
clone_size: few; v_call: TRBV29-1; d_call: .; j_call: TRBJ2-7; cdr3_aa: CSVGRGYEQYF; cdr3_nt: TGCAGCGTTGGTAGGGGCTACGAGCAGTACTTC
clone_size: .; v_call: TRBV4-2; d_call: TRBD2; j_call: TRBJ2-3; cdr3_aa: CASSQGARGDTDTQYF; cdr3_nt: TGCGCCAGCAGCCAAGGGGCCCGGGGGGACACAGATACGCAGTATTTT
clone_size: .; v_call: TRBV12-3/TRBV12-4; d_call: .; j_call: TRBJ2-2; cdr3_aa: CANSYHTGELFF; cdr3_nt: TGTGCCAACAGTTACCACACCGGGGAGCTGTTTTTT
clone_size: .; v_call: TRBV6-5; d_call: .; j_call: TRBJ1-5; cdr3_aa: CASSYSWDKGPQHF; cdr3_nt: TGTGCCAGCAGTTACTCATGGGATAAGGGGCCCCAGCATTTT
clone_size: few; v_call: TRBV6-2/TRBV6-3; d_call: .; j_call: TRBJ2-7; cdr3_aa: CASRSADHYYEQYF; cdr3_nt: TGTGCCAGCAGGAGCGCGGACCATTACTACGAGCAGTACTTC
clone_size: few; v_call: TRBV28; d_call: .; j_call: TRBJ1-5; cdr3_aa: CASSLFGRHQPQHF; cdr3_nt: TGTGCCAGCAGTTTATTCGGTCGGCATCAGCCCCAGCATTTT
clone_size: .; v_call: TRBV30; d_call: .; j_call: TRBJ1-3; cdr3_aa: CAWRSERASRGNSGNTIYF; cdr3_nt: TGTGCCTGGCGATCAGAGAGGGCCAGCCGGGGAAACTCTGGAAACACCATATATTTT
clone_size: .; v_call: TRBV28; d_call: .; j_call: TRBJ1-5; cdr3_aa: CASSFGGAQPQHF; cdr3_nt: TGTGCCAGCAGTTTTGGGGGTGCTCAGCCCCAGCATTTT
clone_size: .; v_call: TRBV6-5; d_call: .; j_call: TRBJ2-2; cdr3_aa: CASTPLPPTGELFF; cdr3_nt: TGTGCAAGCACCCCCTTACCACCCACCGGGGAGCTGTTTTTT
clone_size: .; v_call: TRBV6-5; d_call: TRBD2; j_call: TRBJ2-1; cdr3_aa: CASSRFSTGTSDNEQFF; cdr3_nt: TGTGCCAGCAGTCGCTTTTCAACCGGGACTAGCGACAATGAGCAGTTCTTC
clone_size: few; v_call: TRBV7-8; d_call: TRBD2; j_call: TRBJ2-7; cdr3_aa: CASSLGLAGVVDSYEQYF; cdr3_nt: TGTGCCAGCAGCTTAGGACTAGCGGGAGTAGTTGACTCCTACGAGCAGTACTTC
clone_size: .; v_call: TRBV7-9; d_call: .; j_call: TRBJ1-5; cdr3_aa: CASSHSTEGNQPQHF; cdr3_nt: TGTGCCAGCAGCCATTCGACAGAAGGTAATCAGCCCCAGCATTTT
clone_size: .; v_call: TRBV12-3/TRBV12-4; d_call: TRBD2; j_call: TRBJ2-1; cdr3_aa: CASSLRWASGRSSSHNEQFF; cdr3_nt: TGTGCCAGCAGTTTACGGTGGGCTAGCGGGAGGTCAAGCTCCCACAATGAGCAGTTCTTC
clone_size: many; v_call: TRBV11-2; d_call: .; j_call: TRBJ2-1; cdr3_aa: CASSSRKGASGDYNEQFF; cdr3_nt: TGTGCCAGCAGCTCACGCAAGGGGGCTAGCGGCGACTACAATGAGCAGTTCTTC
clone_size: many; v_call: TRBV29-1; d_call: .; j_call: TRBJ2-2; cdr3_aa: CSVRNTGELFF; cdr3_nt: TGCAGCGTCAGGAACACCGGGGAGCTGTTTTTT
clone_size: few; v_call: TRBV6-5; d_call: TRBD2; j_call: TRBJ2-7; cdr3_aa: CVSSSGLAGGYEQYF; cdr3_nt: TGTGTCAGCAGTTCAGGACTAGCGGGAGGTTACGAGCAGTACTTC
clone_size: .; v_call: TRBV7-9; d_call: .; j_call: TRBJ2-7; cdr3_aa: CTSSLMGYEQYF; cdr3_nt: TGTACCAGCAGCTTAATGGGATACGAGCAGTACTTC
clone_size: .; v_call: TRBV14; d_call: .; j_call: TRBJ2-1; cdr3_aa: CASSQALGKSSYNEQFF; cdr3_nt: TGTGCCAGCAGCCAAGCTTTGGGGAAGAGCTCCTACAATGAGCAGTTCTTC
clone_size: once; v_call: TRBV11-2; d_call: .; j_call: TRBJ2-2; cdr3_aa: CASSLTLGSGATGKLFF; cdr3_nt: TGTGCCAGCAGCTTAACCCTAGGGTCGGGGGCCACCGGGAAGCTGTTTTTT
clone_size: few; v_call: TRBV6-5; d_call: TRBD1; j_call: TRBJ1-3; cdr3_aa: CASSGQGGGNTIYF; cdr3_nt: TGTGCCAGCTCCGGACAGGGTGGAGGAAACACCATATATTTT
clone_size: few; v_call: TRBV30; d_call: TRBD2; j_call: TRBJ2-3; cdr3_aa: CAWNRGVADTQYF; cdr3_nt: TGTGCCTGGAATCGGGGGGTGGCAGATACGCAGTATTTT